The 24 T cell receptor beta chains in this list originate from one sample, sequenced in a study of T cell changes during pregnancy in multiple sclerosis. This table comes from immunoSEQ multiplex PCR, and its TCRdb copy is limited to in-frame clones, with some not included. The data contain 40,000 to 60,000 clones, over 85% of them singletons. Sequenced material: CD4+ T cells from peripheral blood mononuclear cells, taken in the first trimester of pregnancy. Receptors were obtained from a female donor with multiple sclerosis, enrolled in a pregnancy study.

CDR3: CAYTGGLNTGELFF. CDR3 DNA sequence: TGTGCCTACACGGGGGGCTTGAACACCGGGGAGCTGTTTTTT. The J gene is TRBJ2-2, the V gene TRBV27; a possible D gene is TRBD2 (7 bases). The V end was cut by 11 bases, the J end by 1 base, with 14 bases between. CDR1 and CDR2 from the germline V gene are MNHEY and SMNVEV (reference sequence). The CDR3 is 14 residues long.

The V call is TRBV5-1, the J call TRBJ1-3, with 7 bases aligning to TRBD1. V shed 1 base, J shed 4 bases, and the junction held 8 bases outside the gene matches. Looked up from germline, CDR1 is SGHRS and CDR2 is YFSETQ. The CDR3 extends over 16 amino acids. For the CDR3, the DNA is TGCGCCAGCAGCTTGACCCTAGGGACAGCCGGAAACACCATATATTTT. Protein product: CASSLTLGTAGNTIYF. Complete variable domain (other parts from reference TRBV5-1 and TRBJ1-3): KAGVTQTPRYLIKTRGQQVTLSCSPISGHRSVSWYQQTPGQGLQFLFEYFSETQRNKGNFPGRFSGRQFSNSRSEMNVSTLELGDSALYLCASSLTLGTAGNTIYFGEGSWLTVV.

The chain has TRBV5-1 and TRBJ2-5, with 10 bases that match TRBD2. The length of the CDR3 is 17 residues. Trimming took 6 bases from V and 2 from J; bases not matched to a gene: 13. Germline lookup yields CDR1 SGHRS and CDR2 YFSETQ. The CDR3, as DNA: TGCGCCAGCACTAAGGGATTAGCGGGGGGACTACAAGAGACCCAGTACTTC. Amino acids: CASTKGLAGGLQETQYF.

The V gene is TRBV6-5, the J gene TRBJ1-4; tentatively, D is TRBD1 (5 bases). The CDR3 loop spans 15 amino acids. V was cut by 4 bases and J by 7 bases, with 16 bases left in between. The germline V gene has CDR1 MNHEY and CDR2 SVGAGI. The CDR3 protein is CASSSRPAGGEKLFF. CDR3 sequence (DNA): TGTGCCAGCAGTTCCCGCCCCGCGGGGGGTGAAAAACTGTTTTTT.

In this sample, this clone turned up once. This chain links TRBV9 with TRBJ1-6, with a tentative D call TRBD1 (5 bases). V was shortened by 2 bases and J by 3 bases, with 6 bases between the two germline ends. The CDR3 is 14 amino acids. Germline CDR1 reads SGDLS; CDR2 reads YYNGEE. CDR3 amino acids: CASSVDSYNSPLHF. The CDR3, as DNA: TGTGCCAGCAGCGTTGACAGCTATAATTCACCCCTCCACTTT.

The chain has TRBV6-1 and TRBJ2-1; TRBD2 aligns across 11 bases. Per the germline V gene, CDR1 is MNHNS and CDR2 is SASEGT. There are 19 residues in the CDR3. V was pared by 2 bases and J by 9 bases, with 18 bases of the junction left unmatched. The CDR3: CASSERGLAGGLRVLEQFF. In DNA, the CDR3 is TGTGCCAGCAGTGAAAGGGGCCTAGCGGGGGGACTCAGGGTACTTGAGCAGTTCTTC.

The CDR3 DNA reads TGTGCCAGCAGTCAAAGCGGGGGGGGGAGCTCCTACGAGCAGTACTTC. As protein: CASSQSGGGSSYEQYF. The chain is built from TRBV7-3 and TRBJ2-7; 10 bases fit TRBD2. Germline V gene sequence: CDR1 SGHTA, CDR2 FQGTGA. The CDR3 has 16 amino acids. The V and J ends lost 6 bases and 0 bases, in that order; junction bases with no gene match: 8.

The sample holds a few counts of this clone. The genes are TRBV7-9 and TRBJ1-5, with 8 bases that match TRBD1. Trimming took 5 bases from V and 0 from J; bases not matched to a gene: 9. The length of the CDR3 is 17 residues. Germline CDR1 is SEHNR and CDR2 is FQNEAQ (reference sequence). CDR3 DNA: TGTGCCAGCAGCCATTCCGGGACAGGAAATAGCAATCAGCCCCAGCATTTT. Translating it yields CASSHSGTGNSNQPQHF.

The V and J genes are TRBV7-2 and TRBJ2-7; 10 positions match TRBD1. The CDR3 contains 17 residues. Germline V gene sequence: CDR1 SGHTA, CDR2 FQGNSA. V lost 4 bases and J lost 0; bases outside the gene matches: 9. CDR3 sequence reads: CASSWDRGGLSSYEQYF. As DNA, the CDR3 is TGTGCCAGCAGCTGGGACAGGGGAGGACTAAGCTCCTACGAGCAGTACTTC.

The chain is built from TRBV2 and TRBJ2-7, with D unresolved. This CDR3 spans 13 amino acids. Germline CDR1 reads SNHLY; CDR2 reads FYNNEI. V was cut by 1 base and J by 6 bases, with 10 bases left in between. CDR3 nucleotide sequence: TGTGCCAGCAGTGAAGAGAGAATATTCGAGCAGTACTTC. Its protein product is CASSEERIFEQYF.

CDR3 coding DNA: TGTGCCATCAGTGAGTCGACAGTCTATGGCTACACCTTC. This encodes CAISESTVYGYTF. J is TRBJ1-2 and V is TRBV10-3; D perhaps matches TRBD1 (5 bases). V was cut by 0 bases and J by 4 bases, with 6 bases left in between. The CDR3 runs to 13 residues. Germline V gene lookup returns CDR1 ENHRY and CDR2 SYGVKD.

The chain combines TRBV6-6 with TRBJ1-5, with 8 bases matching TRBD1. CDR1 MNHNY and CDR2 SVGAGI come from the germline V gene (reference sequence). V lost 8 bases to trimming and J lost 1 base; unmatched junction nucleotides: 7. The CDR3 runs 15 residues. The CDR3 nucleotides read TGTGCCAGCGAGAAAAGGACAGGGAGCAATCAGCCCCAGCATTTT. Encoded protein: CASEKRTGSNQPQHF.

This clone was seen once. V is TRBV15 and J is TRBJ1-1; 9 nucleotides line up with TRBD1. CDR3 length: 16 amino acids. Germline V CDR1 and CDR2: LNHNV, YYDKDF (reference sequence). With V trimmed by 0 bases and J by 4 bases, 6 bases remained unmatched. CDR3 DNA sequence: TGTGCCACCAGCAGAGACCCCAGACAGGGGGGCACTGAAGCTTTCTTT. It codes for CATSRDPRQGGTEAFF.

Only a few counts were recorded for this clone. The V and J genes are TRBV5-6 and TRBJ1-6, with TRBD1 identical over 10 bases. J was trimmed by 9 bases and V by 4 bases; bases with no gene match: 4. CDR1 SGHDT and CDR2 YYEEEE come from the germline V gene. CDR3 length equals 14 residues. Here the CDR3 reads CASSTGTGVSPLHF. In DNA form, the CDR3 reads TGTGCCAGCAGCACCGGGACAGGGGTTTCACCCCTCCACTTT.

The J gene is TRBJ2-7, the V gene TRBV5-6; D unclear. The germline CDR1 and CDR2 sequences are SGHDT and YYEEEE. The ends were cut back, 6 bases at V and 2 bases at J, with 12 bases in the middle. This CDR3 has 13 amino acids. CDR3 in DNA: TGTGCCAGCAACCGGTGGAGTGCCTACGAGCAGTACTTC. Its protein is CASNRWSAYEQYF.

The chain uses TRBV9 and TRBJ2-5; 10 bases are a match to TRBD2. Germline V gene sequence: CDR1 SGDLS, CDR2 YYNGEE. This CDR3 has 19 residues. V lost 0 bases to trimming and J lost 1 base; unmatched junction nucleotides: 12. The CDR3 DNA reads TGTGCCAGCAGCGTAGGGCTCGGGTGGGAGCGGGGGGGCCAAGAGACCCAGTACTTC. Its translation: CASSVGLGWERGGQETQYF.

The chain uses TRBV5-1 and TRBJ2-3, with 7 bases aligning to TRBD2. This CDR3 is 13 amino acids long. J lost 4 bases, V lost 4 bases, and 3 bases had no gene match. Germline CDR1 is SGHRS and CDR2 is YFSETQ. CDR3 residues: CASSPGLADTQYF. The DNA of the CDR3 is TGCGCCAGCAGCCCAGGACTAGCAGATACGCAGTATTTT. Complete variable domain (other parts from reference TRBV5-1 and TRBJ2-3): KAGVTQTPRYLIKTRGQQVTLSCSPISGHRSVSWYQQTPGQGLQFLFEYFSETQRNKGNFPGRFSGRQFSNSRSEMNVSTLELGDSALYLCASSPGLADTQYFGPGTRLTVL.

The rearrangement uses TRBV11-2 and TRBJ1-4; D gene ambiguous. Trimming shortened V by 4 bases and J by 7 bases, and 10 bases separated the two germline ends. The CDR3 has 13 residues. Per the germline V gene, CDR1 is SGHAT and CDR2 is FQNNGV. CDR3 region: CASSSLNTEKLFF. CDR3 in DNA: TGTGCCAGCAGCTCCTTGAACACTGAAAAACTGTTTTTT.

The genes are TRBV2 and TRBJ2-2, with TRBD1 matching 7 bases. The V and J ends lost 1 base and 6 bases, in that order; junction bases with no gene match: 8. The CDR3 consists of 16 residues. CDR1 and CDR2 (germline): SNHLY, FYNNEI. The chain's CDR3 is CASSEDFLTGAGELFF. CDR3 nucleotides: TGTGCCAGCAGTGAAGACTTTTTAACAGGGGCCGGGGAGCTGTTTTTT. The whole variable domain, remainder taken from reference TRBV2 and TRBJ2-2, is EPEVTQTPSHQVTQMGQEVILRCVPISNHLYFYWYRQILGQKVEFLVSFYNNEISEKSEIFDDQFSVERPDGSNFTLKIRSTKLEDSAMYFCASSEDFLTGAGELFFGEGSRLTVL.

Written as DNA, the CDR3 is TGCGCCAGCCGATTTAGGGGGGGGACAGATACGCAGTATTTT. It specifies CASRFRGGTDTQYF. The V gene is TRBV4-1, the J gene TRBJ2-3; tentative D call: TRBD2 (7 bases). CDR3 length: 14 amino acids. CDR1 and CDR2 (germline): MGHRA, YSYEKL. V was cut by 8 bases and J by 3 bases, with 15 bases left in between.

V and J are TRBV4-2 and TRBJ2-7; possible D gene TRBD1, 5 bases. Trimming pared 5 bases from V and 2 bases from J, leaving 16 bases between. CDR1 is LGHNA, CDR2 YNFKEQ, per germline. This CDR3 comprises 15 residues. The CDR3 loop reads CASSRDSPGAYEQYF. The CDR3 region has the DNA TGTGCCAGCAGCAGAGACAGTCCTGGGGCCTACGAGCAGTACTTC.

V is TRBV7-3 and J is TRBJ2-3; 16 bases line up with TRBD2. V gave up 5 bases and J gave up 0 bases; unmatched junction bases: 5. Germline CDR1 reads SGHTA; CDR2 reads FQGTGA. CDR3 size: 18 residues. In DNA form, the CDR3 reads TGTGCCAGCAGCGGGACTAGCGGGGGGGTAGGTAGCACAGATACGCAGTATTTT. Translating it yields CASSGTSGGVGSTDTQYF.

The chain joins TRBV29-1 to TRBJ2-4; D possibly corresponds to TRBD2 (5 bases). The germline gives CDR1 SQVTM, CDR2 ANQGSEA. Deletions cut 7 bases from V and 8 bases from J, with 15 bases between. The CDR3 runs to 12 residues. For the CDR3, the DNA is TGCAGCGGGAAGACCAACGGGGACATTCAGTACTTC. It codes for CSGKTNGDIQYF.

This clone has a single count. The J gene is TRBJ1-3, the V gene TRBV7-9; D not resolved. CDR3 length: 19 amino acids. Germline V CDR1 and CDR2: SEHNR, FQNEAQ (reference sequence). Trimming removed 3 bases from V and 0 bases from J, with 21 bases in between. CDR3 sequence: CASSLLGDRRVFSGNTIYF. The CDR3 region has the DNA TGTGCCAGCAGCTTGTTAGGAGATCGGCGGGTTTTCTCTGGAAACACCATATATTTT.